This TCR beta chain was retrieved from a study of blood T cell repertoires in COVID-19. Overall study: Acute and convalescent COVID-19 specimens originated in the United States, Italy and Spain. Sources were T cells, B-cell-depleted T cells, or PBMCs; the material itself was cDNA or gDNA.

Per the study methods: Counts of nucleated cells, estimated from reference gene primer amplification, were obtained. Only in-frame clones appear in the TCRdb table, and some are missing; sequencing was by immunoSEQ multiplex PCR. The D gene and trimming were derived from the DNA, and the V and J assignments and clone size from that table. This sample has under 350,000 clones, with 80% to 90% found just once. The V gene end was trimmed by 1 base and the J gene end by 7 bases; junction bases not matched to a gene: 6. CDR1 LNHDA and CDR2 SQIVND come from the germline V gene (reference sequence). This CDR3 contains 15 residues. Cohort assignment relied on participant-reported clinical history.

V is TRBV19 and J is TRBJ1-5, with 8 positions matching TRBD1. Sequenced sample: PBMCs or T cells enriched from blood (not recorded which). The clonotype comes from a woman aged 40 to 55 with acute COVID-19. CDR3 coding DNA: TGTGCCAGTAGTATAGTCGGACAGGGTGGACAGCCCCAGCATTTT. Its translation is CASSIVGQGGQPQHF.